This T cell receptor (beta chain) was sequenced during a study of shared clonotypes between healthy human individuals. Adult donors, all healthy and HIV-negative, had no recent acute infections or vaccinations. Points on this clone: An end of the junction does not agree with germline; a read error may underlie this.

The CDR3 contains 15 residues. CDR1 is WSHSY and CDR2 is SAAADI in the germline V gene. Using immunoSEQ multiplex PCR, the repertoire was profiled, and TCRdb retains in-frame clones only, with some absent. Found here are about 2.5 million clones, 85% to 95% of them singletons; the top ten hold 0.37%. This chain uses TRBV10-2 with TRBJ2-1; TRBD2 aligns across 11 bases. The TCR sequence derives from a man aged 18 to 35 in good health. Some clones in this sample may be carry-over from other donors' samples. The sequenced material came from naive CD4+ T cells from PBMCs. Subset reported: CD45RA+ positively selected. CDR3 nucleotides: TGCGCCAGCAGCCCTAGCGGGAGGACCTACCATGAGCAGTTCTTC. It specifies CASSPSGRTYHEQFF.